The clone carrying this TCR beta chain was seen a few times. Its antigen is undetermined. The data were obtained in a study of shared clonotypes between healthy human individuals. This CDR3 is built from 15 residues. V lost 3 bases and J 0 bases, leaving 14 bases between the germline ends. The germline CDR1 and CDR2 sequences are GTSNPN and SVGIG (reference sequence). The table came from immunoSEQ multiplex PCR; TCRdb's copy has only in-frame clones and leaves some out. This sample has roughly 100,000 clones, with about 72% found just once. Healthy HIV-negative adults without recent acute infections or vaccinations served as donors. Study-wide findings and caveats: About 5% was the fraction of naive CD4 clonotypes found shared across a few donors. Generally, naive subsets (rather than memory subsets) showed larger estimated richness.

Sequenced: memory CD8+ T cells sorted from blood. As to subset: CD45RO+ cells pooled with CCR7-negative TemRA cells. The source of this sequence is a woman under 40 in good health. The chain recombines TRBV30 with TRBJ1-1, with D possibly TRBD1 on 6 matching bases. The CDR3 region is CAWRPAGDLNTEAFF. The CDR3 nucleotides are TGTGCCTGGAGACCGGCAGGGGACCTGAACACTGAAGCTTTCTTT.